A single sample gave rise to the 26 T cell receptor beta chains below, sequenced in a study of early T cells in non-severe SARS-CoV-2 infection. TCRdb passed the 5' RACE reads through MiXCR, listing each CDR3 protein once. The sample shows 45,000 to 55,000 distinct CDR3 sequences, about 5.9% of them seen only once. Sequencing was performed on whole blood. The receptor set was obtained from an adult who was a healthcare worker with PCR-confirmed SARS-CoV-2 infection or an uninfected control (not recorded which).

This clonotype was seen ten or more times. This chain joins TRBV29-1 and TRBJ2-7; D is possibly TRBD1 (6 bases). From germline, CDR1 is SQVTM and CDR2 ANQGSEA. V lost 0 bases and J lost 0, with 9 bases in between. The CDR3 loop spans 14 amino acids. The CDR3 bases are TGCAGCGTTGAAGAACAGGGTGCCTCCTACGAGCAGTACTTC. The encoded protein is CSVEEQGASYEQYF.

This clonotype has ten or more counts. The V call is TRBV5-1, the J call TRBJ1-4, with D tentatively TRBD1 (5 bases). CDR3 length equals 15 residues. The V gene lost 1 base and the J gene lost 5 bases, with 12 bases spanning the gap. Germline V CDR1 and CDR2: SGHRS, YFSETQ. The CDR3 loop is CASSLTGPQNEKLFF. The CDR3, as DNA: TGCGCCAGCAGCTTGACAGGACCCCAAAATGAAAAACTGTTTTTT.

This clonotype has more than one count but fewer than ten. The gene calls are TRBV11-2 and TRBJ2-7; D uncertain. Germline CDR1 reads SGHAT; CDR2 reads FQNNGV. V lost 1 base, J lost 0 bases, and 4 bases lay in between. The CDR3 runs to 13 residues. CDR3 nucleotides: TGTGCCAGCAGCTTAGGAGACTCCTACGAGCAGTACTTC. This gives the protein CASSLGDSYEQYF.

This clonotype was found many times. This rearrangement joins TRBV20-1 to TRBJ2-3; either TRBD1 or TRBD2 may supply D (6 bases each). There are 16 residues in the CDR3. Germline loops: CDR1 DFQATT, CDR2 SNEGSKA (reference sequence). V was shortened by 6 bases and J by 5 bases, with 24 bases between the two germline ends. The CDR3 region is CSADGKGGLSLDTQYF. DNA of the CDR3: TGCAGTGCGGACGGGAAAGGGGGGCTTTCTTTAGATACGCAGTATTTT.

This clonotype was seen ten or more times. The chain joins TRBV12-3 or TRBV12-4 to TRBJ2-2; tentative D call: TRBD2 (6 bases). Between the trimmed V and J ends, which lost 5 bases and 4 bases, there was a span of 14 bases. CDR3 length: 15 amino acids. The CDR3 region is CASSPRLGATGELFF. DNA for the CDR3: TGTGCCAGCAGTCCCAGACTAGGCGCCACCGGGGAGCTGTTTTTT.

This clonotype has a count of ten or more. This chain links TRBV6-1 with TRBJ2-7; 10 nucleotides agree with TRBD1. CDR1 is MNHNS and CDR2 is SASEGT in the germline V gene. This CDR3 spans 13 amino acids. After removal of 5 bases from V and 4 bases from J, the junction contained 2 bases not matched to a gene. The CDR3 DNA follows: TGTGCCAGCAGTAGGGACAGGGGTTACGAGCAGTACTTC. As protein: CASSRDRGYEQYF.

This clonotype was seen many times. V usage is TRBV20-1 and J usage is TRBJ1-1; no reliable D call. V was trimmed by 3 bases and J by 2 bases, leaving 10 bases between them. Germline assignment: CDR1 DFQATT and CDR2 SNEGSKA (reference sequence). CDR3 length: 13 residues. The CDR3 nucleotides are TGCAGTGCTAGTTCAGGTTTTAACACTGAAGCTTTCTTT. This encodes CSASSGFNTEAFF.

This clonotype was seen a few times. The rearrangement uses TRBV5-5 and TRBJ2-1; TRBD2 matches 7 bases. The CDR3 is 14 residues long. Germline assignment: CDR1 SGHKS and CDR2 YYEKEE (reference sequence). V was clipped by 0 bases and J by 7 bases; unmatched bases: 4. CDR3 DNA sequence: TGTGCCAGCAGCTTGGGACTAGCAAAGAATGAGCAGTTCTTC. Protein: CASSLGLAKNEQFF. Full variable domain (rest looked up from reference TRBV5-5 and TRBJ2-1): DAGVTQSPTHLIKTRGQQVTLRCSPISGHKSVSWYQQVLGQGPQFIFQYYEKEERGRGNFPDRFSARQFPNYSSELNVNALLLGDSALYLCASSLGLAKNEQFFGPGTRLTVL.

At least ten counts were recorded for this clonotype. The rearrangement uses TRBV12-3 or TRBV12-4 and TRBJ2-2; D may be TRBD2 (6 bases). The V end was cut by 3 bases, the J end by 2 bases, with 10 bases between. CDR3 size: 15 residues. The CDR3 reads CASSFRRDNTGELFF. As DNA, the CDR3 is TGTGCCAGCAGTTTTAGGAGGGATAACACCGGGGAGCTGTTTTTT.

This clonotype was recorded at least ten times. One junction end does not reproduce the germline sequence, and a read error may be involved. This chain uses TRBV6-5 with TRBJ1-4; 7 bases are shared with TRBD1. The CDR3 consists of 16 residues. CDR1 is MNHEY and CDR2 is SVGAGI in the germline V gene. CDR3 sequence: CASRRMGTATNEKLFF. The CDR3 coding sequence is TGTGCCAGCAGGCGAATGGGGACAGCAACAAATGAAAAACTGTTTTTT.

This clonotype came up a few times. V and J are TRBV24-1 and TRBJ2-3, with 12 positions matching TRBD1. Germline CDR1 is KGHDR and CDR2 is SFDVKD. V was clipped by 1 base and J by 8 bases; unmatched bases: 18. The CDR3 covers 20 residues. The CDR3 reads CATSDFLWGSWGQGASTQYF. The DNA for the CDR3 is TGTGCCACCAGTGATTTTCTTTGGGGGTCCTGGGGACAGGGGGCAAGTACGCAGTATTTT.

This clonotype turned up a few times. The gene calls are TRBV3-1 and TRBJ1-3; D perhaps matches TRBD1 (5 bases). V was cut by 0 bases and J by 8 bases, with 11 bases left in between. This CDR3 spans 14 amino acids. Germline assignment: CDR1 LGHDT and CDR2 YNNKEL (reference sequence). CDR3 sequence: CASSQDQGRDTIYF. Here the CDR3 DNA reads TGTGCCAGCAGCCAAGATCAGGGTAGGGACACCATATATTTT.

This clonotype was observed a few times. The J gene is TRBJ2-2, the V gene TRBV5-1, with D unclear. Germline assignment: CDR1 SGHRS and CDR2 YFSETQ. Trimming shortened V by 2 bases and J by 3 bases, and 14 bases separated the two germline ends. The CDR3 totals 16 residues. CDR3 in amino acids: CASSFKGSGDTGELFF. Written as DNA, the CDR3 is TGCGCCAGCAGCTTTAAGGGTTCCGGCGACACCGGGGAGCTGTTTTTT. The complete variable domain, with remaining parts taken from reference TRBV5-1 and TRBJ2-2, reads KAGVTQTPRYLIKTRGQQVTLSCSPISGHRSVSWYQQTPGQGLQFLFEYFSETQRNKGNFPGRFSGRQFSNSRSEMNVSTLELGDSALYLCASSFKGSGDTGELFFGEGSRLTVL.

This clonotype was counted ten times or more. V and J are TRBV11-2 and TRBJ1-1, with 8 bases aligning to TRBD1. V dropped 5 bases and J dropped 1; count of bases not matched to a gene: 6. The CDR3 is 15 amino acids. Per the germline V gene, CDR1 is SGHAT and CDR2 is FQNNGV. In DNA, the CDR3 is TGTGCCAGCAGCCGTCCCGGGACAGGGAACACTGAAGCTTTCTTT. It encodes CASSRPGTGNTEAFF. Combining the CDR3 with reference TRBV11-2 and TRBJ1-1 gives the whole variable domain EAGVAQSPRYKIIEKRQSVAFWCNPISGHATLYWYQQILGQGPKLLIQFQNNGVVDDSQLPKDRFSAERLKGVDSTLKIQPAKLEDSAVYLCASSRPGTGNTEAFFGQGTRLTVV.

This clonotype was recorded many times. CDR3 region: CASSSSRSLEQYF. The CDR3 coding sequence is TGTGCCAGCAGCTCCTCTAGGAGTCTCGAGCAGTACTTC. The chain has TRBV11-2 and TRBJ2-7; D not certain. The CDR3 spans 13 residues. Germline loops: CDR1 SGHAT, CDR2 FQNNGV. Trimming left V 4 bases short and J 6 bases short, with 13 bases between.

This chain joins TRBV28 and TRBJ1-3; D is ambiguous. The CDR3 is 14 residues long. Per germline, CDR1 MDHEN and CDR2 SYDVKM. With 2 bases removed from V and 0 bases from J, the gap between germline ends came to 5 bases. CDR3 sequence: CASSLGYSGNTIYF. CDR3 coding DNA: TGTGCCAGCAGTTTAGGATACTCTGGAAACACCATATATTTT.

The rearrangement links TRBV4-3 to TRBJ2-2; D is ambiguous. The V end was cut by 0 bases, the J end by 0 bases, with 17 bases between. Germline V gene sequence: CDR1 LGHNA, CDR2 YSLEER. The CDR3 has 19 residues. The CDR3 DNA sequence: TGCGCCAGCAGCCAAGATAGTGGGCAGGTCATCGCGAACACCGGGGAGCTGTTTTTT. Translating gives CASSQDSGQVIANTGELFF.

This clonotype was detected ten times or more. The rearrangement joins TRBV7-9 to TRBJ2-5, with D unclear. This CDR3 spans 14 amino acids. Looked up from germline, CDR1 is SEHNR and CDR2 is FQNEAQ (reference sequence). With 10 bases removed from V and 1 base from J, the gap between germline ends came to 16 bases. The CDR3 protein is CATNPTGRQETQYF. In DNA, the CDR3 is TGTGCCACCAACCCGACTGGTCGCCAAGAGACCCAGTACTTC. The full variable domain, its missing parts supplied by reference TRBV7-9 and TRBJ2-5, is DTGVSQNPRHKITKRGQNVTFRCDPISEHNRLYWYRQTLGQGPEFLTYFQNEAQLEKSRLLSDRFSAERPKGSFSTLEIQRTEQGDSAMYLCATNPTGRQETQYFGPGTRLLVL.

This clonotype was counted many times. V gene TRBV11-2 combines with J gene TRBJ2-7, with D tentatively TRBD2 (5 bases). Trimming shortened V by 5 bases and J by 0 bases, and 11 bases separated the two germline ends. Per germline, CDR1 SGHAT and CDR2 FQNNGV. This CDR3 has 14 amino acids. The CDR3 DNA is TGTGCCAGCAGCCGAAACCGGGACTCCTACGAGCAGTACTTC. Protein sequence: CASSRNRDSYEQYF. Full variable domain (missing parts from reference TRBV11-2 and TRBJ2-7): EAGVAQSPRYKIIEKRQSVAFWCNPISGHATLYWYQQILGQGPKLLIQFQNNGVVDDSQLPKDRFSAERLKGVDSTLKIQPAKLEDSAVYLCASSRNRDSYEQYFGPGTRLTVT.

The rearrangement uses TRBV5-1 and TRBJ1-3; TRBD1 is a possible D gene (5 bases). V gave up 1 base and J gave up 4 bases, with 12 bases separating them. The CDR3 covers 15 residues. Germline-derived CDR1 and CDR2 are SGHRS and YFSETQ. In nucleotides, the CDR3 is TGCGCCAGCAGCTTGAAGGGGATTTCGGGAAACACCATATATTTT. This gives the protein CASSLKGISGNTIYF.

This clonotype was counted at least ten times. The chain is built from TRBV28 and TRBJ1-3; 8 positions agree with TRBD1. Germline V gene sequence: CDR1 MDHEN, CDR2 SYDVKM. The CDR3 sequence is 15 residues long. Trimming took 2 bases from V and 8 from J; bases not matched to a gene: 8. The CDR3 loop is CASSLGGQGAHTIYF. DNA of the CDR3: TGTGCCAGCAGTTTAGGGGGCCAGGGGGCCCACACCATATATTTT.

The sample holds a few counts of this clonotype. The chain carries TRBV12-2 and TRBJ2-7. TRBV12-2 corresponds to a pseudogene. There are 12 residues in the CDR3. The CDR3 coding sequence is TGTGCAAGTCGCTTAGCCACCCACGAGCAGTACTTC. Translation gives CASRLATHEQYF.

This clonotype has a count of ten or more. The J gene is TRBJ2-5, the V gene TRBV18; 7 bases line up with TRBD1. With 6 bases clipped from V and 2 bases from J, the junction kept 9 bases outside the gene matches. This CDR3 contains 15 residues. Germline CDR1 is KGHSH and CDR2 is LQKENI. The CDR3 region has the DNA TGTGCCAGCTCCTCGGGACAGTTGGCACAAGAGACCCAGTACTTC. Translating gives CASSSGQLAQETQYF.

In its sample, this clonotype was seen a few times. The J gene is TRBJ2-7, the V gene TRBV3-1; D is unresolved. Germline V gene lookup returns CDR1 LGHDT and CDR2 YNNKEL (reference sequence). Trimming removed 1 base from V and 1 base from J, with 8 bases in between. The CDR3 is 14 amino acids. This CDR3 reads CASSQGAGSYEQYF. CDR3 DNA: TGTGCCAGCAGCCAAGGGGCAGGATCCTACGAGCAGTACTTC.

This clonotype appeared many times. The chain links TRBV28 to TRBJ2-7; tentative D call: TRBD1 (5 bases). Trimming took 3 bases from V and 1 from J, leaving 16 bases between them. This CDR3 region has 16 residues. From germline, CDR1 is MDHEN and CDR2 SYDVKM. CDR3 DNA: TGTGCCAGCAGTTTGGGGCTCGACACTCCATCCTACGAGCAGTACTTC. Protein: CASSLGLDTPSYEQYF.

This clonotype was counted ten times or more. DNA of the CDR3: TGCAGTGCTAGAGTCCGGACAGGGCCGGCCACTGAAGCTTTCTTT. Protein product: CSARVRTGPATEAFF. This chain connects TRBV20-1 to TRBJ1-1; 8 bases match TRBD1. Germline V gene lookup returns CDR1 DFQATT and CDR2 SNEGSKA (reference sequence). The junction had 8 bases not matched to a gene; V was cut back by 1 base and J by 4 bases. The CDR3 sequence is 15 residues long.